Described below is a single T cell receptor beta chain sequence and its context. What it binds is not known. This record comes from a study of long-term antiretroviral therapy in people with HIV. In the study overall: Sampling started about a decade before the 2015 immediate-ART recommendation.

V lost 5 bases, J lost 2 bases, and 16 bases lay in between. Germline loops: CDR1 MDHEN, CDR2 SYDVKM. The CDR3 is 15 amino acids. Study results and limitations: In the period from about 2004 to 2017, blood was collected, possibly under older ART regimens.

immunoSEQ v3.0 was run at survey level. Assay used: immunoSEQ multiplex PCR; TCRdb lists only in-frame clones, some missing. The sample comprises approximately 29,000 clones, around four fifths of which are singletons, and roughly 9.3% rests with the top ten. The clonotype originates from a man in his late teens or twenties with HIV. This chain links TRBV28 with TRBJ2-7, with D perhaps matching TRBD2 (7 bases). Here the sequenced sample was unsorted PBMCs, taken 1.5 years before starting antiretroviral therapy. The CDR3: CASSLGGGRPYEQYF. The DNA of the CDR3 is TGTGCCAGCAGTCTAGGGGGGGGCAGACCCTACGAGCAGTACTTC.